The 18 T cell receptor beta chains below come from one sample, sequenced in a study of glioma-infiltrating T cells. Using RNA template, CDR3s of TCR alpha and beta were amplified with iRepertoire arm-PCR. TCRdb itself ran the multiplex PCR reads through MiXCR, one entry per CDR3 protein. The sample consists of approximately 110,000 distinct CDR3 sequences, more than 20% of them appearing once. The sequenced material came from glioma tissue, nonneoplastic brain tissue, or PBMCs (not recorded which). All receptors come from a human donor with low-grade glioma or glioblastoma, undergoing nonglioma brain surgery, or in good health (not recorded which).

This clonotype was detected a few times. The CDR3 reads CASSSTSTSYNEQFF. The CDR3 DNA sequence: TGTGCCAGCAGCTCTACTTCTACCTCCTACAATGAGCAGTTCTTC. V and J are TRBV5-8 and TRBJ2-1; no definite D call. The germline V and J ends were trimmed by 3 bases and 0 bases, with 10 bases remaining between them. The CDR3 sequence is 15 residues long. CDR1 and CDR2 (germline): SGHTS, YDEGEE.

The chain combines TRBV6-2 or TRBV6-3 with TRBJ1-4; unclear D gene. Per germline, CDR1 MNHEY and CDR2 SVGEGT. This CDR3 spans 14 amino acids. The CDR3 loop reads CESSSDPIGEKLFF. CDR3 DNA sequence: TGTGAGAGCAGTTCCGACCCGATCGGGGAAAAACTGTTTTTT.

This clonotype has a count of ten or more. The rearrangement uses TRBV27 and TRBJ2-7; 9 bases align to TRBD1. This CDR3 is built from 15 residues. Germline V gene lookup returns CDR1 MNHEY and CDR2 SMNVEV (reference sequence). V dropped 4 bases and J dropped 2; count of bases not matched to a gene: 6. The CDR3 here is CASSSRDREAYEQYF. As DNA, the CDR3 is TGTGCCAGCAGTTCCCGGGACAGGGAAGCCTACGAGCAGTACTTC.

As to this clonotype: Mismatch with germline at one junction end may stem from a read error. This rearrangement joins TRBV4-2 to TRBJ2-5; D is possibly TRBD1 or TRBD2 (6 bases each). The CDR3 spans 19 residues. Germline-derived CDR1 and CDR2 are LGHNA and YNFKEQ. DNA for the CDR3: TGTGCCAGCAGCCAAGATCGCTGGGCAGGGGCCCTATCGGGAGAGGCCCAGTACTTC. Translation: CASSQDRWAGALSGEAQYF.

This clonotype was counted at least ten times. The chain recombines TRBV20-1 with TRBJ2-1; 7 nucleotides align to TRBD2. Germline V gene lookup returns CDR1 DFQATT and CDR2 SNEGSKA (reference sequence). V trimming: 4 bases; J trimming: 2 bases; junction bases outside the gene matches: 8. CDR3 length: 15 amino acids. The CDR3 DNA sequence: TGCAGTGCTAATCCGGGACTATTCGCCTACAATGAGCAGTTCTTC. Translation: CSANPGLFAYNEQFF.

This clonotype was counted many times. V usage is TRBV7-2 and J usage is TRBJ2-7; D not certain. The V and J ends lost 5 bases and 0 bases respectively, with 11 bases between them. The germline V gene has CDR1 SGHTA and CDR2 FQGNSA. The CDR3 spans 14 residues. Here the CDR3 reads CASSTYDPSYEQYF. The CDR3 DNA reads TGTGCCAGCAGCACTTATGACCCCTCCTACGAGCAGTACTTC.

Many counts were recorded for this clonotype. V and J are TRBV11-3 and TRBJ1-1, with a weak D call TRBD1 (6 bases). Trimming took 5 bases from V and 6 from J, leaving 19 bases between them. The CDR3 consists of 15 residues. Per germline, CDR1 SGHNT and CDR2 YENEEA. DNA of the CDR3: TGTGCCAGCAGCCCCGGGGGGGGCTCTGCCCCTGAAGCTTTCTTT. Residues: CASSPGGGSAPEAFF.

Notes on this clonotype: A read error may account for a junction end that differs from germline. The chain employs TRBV19 and TRBJ2-5, with 8 bases identical to TRBD1. Germline V gives CDR1 LNHDA, CDR2 SQIVND (reference sequence). The CDR3 runs 15 residues. DNA for the CDR3: TGTGCCAGTAGCCCACGACAGGGGTCAGAGGAGACCAAGTACTTC. It yields the protein CASSPRQGSEETKYF. The entire variable domain, with the rest obtained from reference TRBV19 and TRBJ2-5, is as follows: DGGITQSPKYLFRKEGQNVTLSCEQNLNHDAMYWYRQDPGQGLRLIYYSQIVNDFQKGDIAEGYSVSREKKESFPLTVTSAQKNPTAFYLCASSPRQGSEETKYFGPGTRLLVL.

This chain links TRBV29-1 with TRBJ1-1; a possible D gene is TRBD1 (5 bases). V lost 3 bases to trimming and J lost 8 bases, with 10 bases between them. The CDR3 contains 11 residues. The V gene's germline CDR1 is SQVTM and CDR2 ANQGSEA. CDR3 in amino acids: CSVDVGTEAFF. The DNA of the CDR3 is TGCAGCGTTGATGTGGGGACCGAAGCTTTCTTT.

This clonotype was seen ten or more times. J is TRBJ2-5 and V is TRBV20-1, with D possibly being TRBD1 (5 bases). The CDR3 has 15 residues. Germline values: CDR1 DFQATT, CDR2 SNEGSKA (reference sequence). V shed 3 bases and J shed 2 bases, with 16 bases lying between them. CDR3: CSARDQGIKQETQYF. As DNA, the CDR3 is TGCAGTGCTAGGGACCAGGGTATCAAACAAGAGACCCAGTACTTC.

The chain carries TRBV5-1 and TRBJ2-5, with unresolved D. CDR1 and CDR2 from the germline V gene are SGHRS and YFSETQ. This CDR3 region has 15 residues. V was trimmed by 2 bases and J by 5 bases, leaving 16 bases between them. The CDR3 protein is CASSFAQPKEETQYF. CDR3 DNA sequence: TGCGCCAGCAGCTTCGCGCAGCCTAAGGAGGAGACCCAGTACTTC.

This clonotype was seen more than once but under ten times. V usage is TRBV10-3 and J usage is TRBJ2-1; a possible D gene is TRBD2 (6 bases). Germline V gives CDR1 ENHRY, CDR2 SYGVKD. Trimming removed 6 bases from V and 6 bases from J, with 18 bases in between. The CDR3 is 15 residues long. The CDR3 sequence: CAIRFGGARSNEQFF. CDR3 bases: TGTGCCATCAGATTTGGAGGGGCGCGGAGCAATGAGCAGTTCTTC.

This rearrangement joins TRBV5-6 to TRBJ2-5, with D unresolved. The length of the CDR3 is 14 residues. CDR1 is SGHDT and CDR2 is YYEEEE in the germline V gene. V was cut by 0 bases and J by 1 base, with 7 bases left in between. CDR3 bases: TGTGCCAGCAGCTTGGAAAGTTTCCAAGAGACCCAGTACTTC. This codes for CASSLESFQETQYF. Supplemented by reference TRBV5-6 and TRBJ2-5, the full variable domain reads DAGVTQSPTHLIKTRGQQVTLRCSPKSGHDTVSWYQQALGQGPQFIFQYYEEEERQRGNFPDRFSGHQFPNYSSELNVNALLLGDSALYLCASSLESFQETQYFGPGTRLLVL.

This clonotype was seen repeatedly, ten times or more. The chain uses TRBV19 and TRBJ1-1; no definite D call. Germline CDR1 LNHDA, CDR2 SQIVND (reference sequence). V dropped 2 bases and J dropped 0 bases, with 16 bases sitting between them. This CDR3 comprises 17 residues. The CDR3 loop reads CASSINGGRSMNTEAFF. The CDR3 nucleotides are TGTGCCAGTAGTATAAACGGAGGCAGGAGCATGAACACTGAAGCTTTCTTT.

The V call is TRBV18, the J call TRBJ2-4, with 11 bases identical to TRBD2. The CDR3 is 18 residues long. The V gene's germline CDR1 is KGHSH and CDR2 LQKENI. Trimming took 3 bases from V and 6 from J; bases not matched to a gene: 13. DNA for the CDR3: TGTGCCAGCTCACCGTCCCTTGAACTAGCGGGAGACACAAACATTCAGTACTTC. Amino acid sequence: CASSPSLELAGDTNIQYF.

Note on this clonotype: Being one base from a much bigger clone, this may be a read error. This chain links TRBV7-9 with TRBJ2-2, with TRBD2 identical over 11 bases. The V gene's germline CDR1 is SEHNR and CDR2 FQNEAQ (reference sequence). The CDR3 length is 16 residues. CDR3 sequence reads: CTIPGLAASNTGELFF. CDR3 nucleotides: TGTACCATACCGGGACTAGCGGCTTCGAACACCGGGGAGCTGTTTTTT.

This clonotype was seen repeatedly, ten times or more. The chain employs TRBV12-3 or TRBV12-4 and TRBJ1-1; D gene unclear. The germline V and J ends were trimmed by 6 bases and 1 base, with 12 bases remaining between them. This CDR3 is built from 14 residues. CDR3 coding DNA: TGTGCCAGCAGCCCCACTGGAGGGAACACTGAAGCTTTCTTT. It yields the protein CASSPTGGNTEAFF.

V usage is TRBV5-1 and J usage is TRBJ2-7, with D possibly TRBD1 on 7 matching bases. V gave up 4 bases and J gave up 3 bases, with 17 bases separating them. CDR3 length: 15 residues. CDR1 and CDR2 (germline): SGHRS, YFSETQ. CDR3 protein: CASSPWTGGRYEQYF. CDR3 sequence (DNA): TGCGCCAGCAGCCCCTGGACAGGAGGGCGCTACGAGCAGTACTTC.